This T cell receptor (beta chain) was profiled in a study of OX40 agonist ivuxolimab in advanced cancers. For the study at large: Three individuals attained partial responses, comprising one hepatocellular carcinoma case and two cutaneous melanoma cases. Study-wide findings and caveats: Expanded clones belonging to CD8+ T cells outnumbered, on average, those of CD4+.

Cycle 7 day 1, cycle 4 day 1, and baseline were the timepoints at which blood was sampled. Germline trimming cut 1 base from V and 6 bases from J; bases unmatched to any gene: 7. The length of the CDR3 is 15 residues. Germline V gene sequence: CDR1 MGHDK, CDR2 SYGVNS. Assay: immunoSEQ multiplex PCR; the TCRdb copy retains only in-frame clones and omits some. The repertoire holds tens of thousands of clones, with approximately 91% as singletons. As for this clone: Its matching antigen is unknown.

The sequence was collected from an adult with an advanced solid tumor such as melanoma, head and neck, liver or kidney cancer. Sequenced here: CD4+ or CD8+ T cells sorted from blood, sampled in a trial of the OX40 agonist ivuxolimab. The chain links TRBV25-1 to TRBJ1-2, with 8 bases fitting TRBD1. The DNA for the CDR3 is TGTGCCAGCAGTGAATCCTACAGGGGGGCGGATGGCTACACCTTC. Translating gives CASSESYRGADGYTF.